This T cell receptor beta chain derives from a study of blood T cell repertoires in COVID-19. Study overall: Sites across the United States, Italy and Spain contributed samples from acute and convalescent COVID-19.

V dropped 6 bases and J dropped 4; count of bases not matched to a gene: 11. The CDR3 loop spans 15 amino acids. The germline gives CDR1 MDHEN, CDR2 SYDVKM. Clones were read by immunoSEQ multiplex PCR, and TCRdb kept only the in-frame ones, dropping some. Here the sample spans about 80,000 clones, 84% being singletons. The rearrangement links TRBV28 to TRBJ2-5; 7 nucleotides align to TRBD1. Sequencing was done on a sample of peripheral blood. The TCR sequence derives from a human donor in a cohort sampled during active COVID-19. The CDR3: CASSPGIRGRETQYF. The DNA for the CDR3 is TGTGCCAGCAGCCCCGGGATAAGGGGGCGAGAGACCCAGTACTTC.